Presented here are 16 T cell receptor beta chains from one specimen sequenced in a study of cytomegalovirus exposure and HLA in healthy donors. The PCR was carried out with 60 Vbeta primers and 13 Jbeta primers. Repertoires were generated with immunoSEQ multiplex PCR, while TCRdb's copy carries only in-frame clones and drops some. The table has about 77,000 clones, more than 60% seen once. The sequenced sample consisted of PBMCs. The receptor set was obtained from a man aged 40-55 years in good health and CMV-seronegative.

CDR3 loop: CASSHRDSPGEQYF. Here the CDR3 DNA reads TGTGCCAGCAGTCACCGGGACTCTCCGGGCGAGCAGTACTTC. The V call is TRBV21-1, the J call TRBJ2-7; the table calls TRBD2, which could not be checked here. TRBV21-1 has pseudogene status. The CDR3 runs 14 residues.

The chain's CDR3 is CASSPQQGTDTQYF. Here the CDR3 DNA reads TGTGCCAGCTCACCCCAGCAGGGTACAGATACGCAGTATTTT. This sequence joins TRBV18 and TRBJ2-3, with D possibly matching TRBD1 (5 bases). V lost 3 bases, J lost 3 bases, and 10 bases lay in between. The CDR3 totals 14 residues. CDR1 and CDR2 (germline): KGHSH, LQKENI.

This rearrangement joins TRBV10-3 to TRBJ2-5, with 8 bases matching TRBD1. The DNA end is a closer match to TRBJ2-7, so the J assignment may be wrong. CDR3 length equals 15 residues. Germline CDR1 ENHRY, CDR2 SYGVKD. CDR3 residues: CAISTAGTGSYEQYF. In nucleotides, the CDR3 is TGTGCCATCAGTACCGCCGGGACAGGCTCCTACGAGCAGTACTTC.

This chain connects TRBV10-3 to TRBJ2-1; possibly TRBD2 for D (6 bases). The germline V gene has CDR1 ENHRY and CDR2 SYGVKD. CDR3 length: 14 amino acids. The germline V and J ends were trimmed by 0 bases and 10 bases, with 13 bases remaining between them. CDR3 DNA: TGTGCCATCAGTGAGTCGGGCTCTAGCGTGGAGCAGTTCTTC. It encodes CAISESGSSVEQFF.

The chain carries TRBV7-9 and TRBJ1-1, with D possibly TRBD1 on 5 matching bases. CDR3 length: 15 residues. Between the trimmed V and J ends, which lost 5 bases and 2 bases, there was a span of 15 bases. CDR1 and CDR2 (germline): SEHNR, FQNEAQ (reference sequence). CDR3 sequence (DNA): TGTGCCAGCAGCGCAGGGTCAGTGGTCAACACTGAAGCTTTCTTT. It specifies CASSAGSVVNTEAFF.

The chain uses TRBV28 and TRBJ2-2; tentatively, D is TRBD1 (6 bases). Germline values: CDR1 MDHEN, CDR2 SYDVKM. V lost 7 bases and J lost 1, with 7 bases in between. The CDR3 has 13 amino acids. The CDR3 region has the DNA TGTGCCAGCAAGGACAGGAACACCGGGGAGCTGTTTTTT. Protein: CASKDRNTGELFF.

CDR3 residues: CASSPGGDTQYF. The CDR3, as DNA: TGTGCCAGCAGCCCTGGAGGAGATACGCAGTATTTT. The chain has TRBV7-9 and TRBJ2-3, with a possible D match to TRBD2 (5 bases). This CDR3 region has 12 residues. The V gene lost 5 bases and the J gene lost 5 bases, with 8 bases spanning the gap. Germline assignment: CDR1 SEHNR and CDR2 FQNEAQ (reference sequence).

This chain joins TRBV7-2 and TRBJ2-5; TRBD2 aligns across 12 bases. The junction had 12 bases not matched to a gene; V was cut back by 6 bases and J by 7 bases. The length of the CDR3 is 16 residues. Germline CDR1 SGHTA, CDR2 FQGNSA. CDR3 sequence reads: CASRSGLAGGPGTQYF. For the CDR3, the DNA is TGTGCCAGCAGGTCGGGGCTAGCGGGAGGGCCGGGGACCCAGTACTTC.

The gene calls are TRBV5-1 and TRBJ2-3, with 9 positions matching TRBD1. CDR1 and CDR2 (germline): SGHRS, YFSETQ. Germline trimming cut 4 bases from V and 6 bases from J; bases unmatched to any gene: 12. The CDR3 has 16 amino acids. CDR3 loop: CASSPGGTGFVDTQYF. For the CDR3, the DNA is TGCGCCAGCAGCCCTGGCGGGACAGGGTTCGTTGATACGCAGTATTTT.

The chain has TRBV5-1 and TRBJ1-4; D is perhaps TRBD1 (5 bases). V was clipped by 1 base and J by 2 bases, with 9 bases between them. Germline CDR1 and CDR2: SGHRS and YFSETQ. The CDR3 extends over 15 amino acids. The CDR3 loop is CASSLSGGTNEKLFF. The CDR3 region has the DNA TGCGCCAGCAGCTTGTCTGGGGGGACTAATGAAAAACTGTTTTTT. The whole variable domain, filled in from reference TRBV5-1 and TRBJ1-4, reads KAGVTQTPRYLIKTRGQQVTLSCSPISGHRSVSWYQQTPGQGLQFLFEYFSETQRNKGNFPGRFSGRQFSNSRSEMNVSTLELGDSALYLCASSLSGGTNEKLFFGSGTQLSVL.

This clone was seen only once. The chain recombines TRBV6-6 with TRBJ1-2, with a possible D match to TRBD1 (5 bases). Deletions cut 6 bases from V and 1 base from J, with 18 bases between. The CDR3 length is 16 residues. The germline gives CDR1 MNHNY, CDR2 SVGAGI (reference sequence). This chain's CDR3 is CASRQAREIFNYGYTF. CDR3 nucleotide sequence: TGTGCCAGCAGACAGGCAAGGGAAATTTTTAACTATGGCTACACCTTC.

CDR3 protein: CASSPPQAPYSGNTIYF. In nucleotides, the CDR3 is TGTGCCAGCAGCCCACCGCAGGCCCCTTACTCTGGAAACACCATATATTTT. The V gene is TRBV7-9, the J gene TRBJ1-3; D is uncertain. Germline lookup yields CDR1 SEHNR and CDR2 FQNEAQ (reference sequence). V was cut by 5 bases and J by 0 bases, with 17 bases left in between. The CDR3 is 17 residues long. Looking up the rest from reference TRBV7-9 and TRBJ1-3 gives the full variable domain: DTGVSQNPRHKITKRGQNVTFRCDPISEHNRLYWYRQTLGQGPEFLTYFQNEAQLEKSRLLSDRFSAERPKGSFSTLEIQRTEQGDSAMYLCASSPPQAPYSGNTIYFGEGSWLTVV.

The chain employs TRBV4-2 and TRBJ2-5; TRBD2 agrees at 13 bases. The CDR3 loop spans 15 amino acids. Germline-derived CDR1 and CDR2 are LGHNA and YNFKEQ. Trimming removed 5 bases from V and 3 bases from J; junction bases left unmatched: 3. The chain's CDR3 is CASSTGTSGKETQYF. CDR3 in DNA: TGTGCCAGCAGCACGGGGACTAGCGGGAAAGAGACCCAGTACTTC.

V is TRBV5-1 and J is TRBJ1-2, with D perhaps TRBD1 (6 bases). Trimming left V 2 bases short and J 6 bases short, with 11 bases between. The CDR3 runs 13 residues. CDR1 and CDR2 from the germline V gene are SGHRS and YFSETQ. This CDR3 is CASSLLAGDGYTF. The CDR3 DNA follows: TGCGCCAGCAGCTTACTTGCAGGGGATGGCTACACCTTC.

A word on this clone: This sample includes further DNA sequences coding for the same CDR3. The gene calls are TRBV18 and TRBJ2-1, with a tentative D call TRBD1 (5 bases). CDR1 and CDR2 (germline): KGHSH, LQKENI. The CDR3 consists of 15 residues. Trimming removed 6 bases from V and 7 bases from J, with 19 bases in between. CDR3 coding DNA: TGTGCCAGCTCGCCAATCCAGGGAAGAAGGAATGAGCAGTTCTTC. Translated, it gives CASSPIQGRRNEQFF. Full variable domain (remainder filled in from reference TRBV18 and TRBJ2-1): NAGVMQNPRHLVRRRGQEARLRCSPMKGHSHVYWYRQLPEEGLKFMVYLQKENIIDESGMPKERFSAEFPKEGPSILRIQQVVRGDSAAYFCASSPIQGRRNEQFFGPGTRLTVL.

V usage is TRBV5-6 and J usage is TRBJ1-1, with TRBD1 as a possible D gene (6 bases). Trimming removed 0 bases from V and 6 bases from J, with 18 bases in between. Germline lookup yields CDR1 SGHDT and CDR2 YYEEEE. This CDR3 has 16 amino acids. CDR3 DNA: TGTGCCAGCAGCTTGGCCGCAGGGGCGCCGAATCCTGAAGCTTTCTTT. Amino acid sequence: CASSLAAGAPNPEAFF.